This T cell receptor beta chain emerged from a study of blood T cells in healthy people across ages (dated by TCRdb to the mid-2010s). Regarding the research as a whole: In model experiments, template switching captured about one uniquely barcoded TCR beta cDNA molecule for every two T cells. Using deep sequencing normalized with unique cDNA molecular identifiers, the study measured how TCR beta repertoire diversity changes with age. The donors were divided into four age groups: young (average approximately 16 years), middle-aged (approximately 39), aged (approximately 62) and long-lived (roughly 82). To avoid experimental bias, donors of different ages were randomly spread across the sequencing lanes. Two additional independent replicas of 1 million unique cDNA reads from the same blood draw were analyzed for two donors (one aged 18 to 29 and one aged 80 or older). The paper as a whole reports these results and caveats: Since profiling was done on bulk unsorted PBMCs, naive and antigen-experienced compartments could not be conclusively compared. Because the CMV infection status of the donors was unknown, age-related changes in expanded clonotypes may potentially have been confounded. Observed TCR beta diversity correlated strongly with the percentage of naive T cells measured by flow cytometry. The long-lived group showed more naive CD4+ T cells, fewer expanded clones and increased TCR diversity than the aged group, suggesting age selection. Estimates of total diversity based on one million sequenced T cells were considered lower bounds and underestimates. Observed TCR beta diversity per million T cells fell roughly linearly with age, and a significant reduction was already apparent by age approximately 41.

Library preparation used 5' RACE. The instrument was an Illumina HiSeq 2500. A second roughly 6 to 12 cycle PCR used a sample-barcoded 5' primer and a J-beta primer mix. Each TCR beta cDNA molecule received a unique molecular identifier from a template-switch 5' adaptor carrying 12 random nucleotides. Each sample yielded at least 3 million CDR3-containing paired-end reads. First-strand cDNA was synthesized from all RNA with the Mint cDNA synthesis kit, primed by a TRBC-specific oligonucleotide. Following uracil-DNA glycosylase treatment, a first 18-cycle PCR with universal primers M1SS and BC2_uni_R was performed on all cDNA. For the original study's pipeline: Normalization of each sample was performed by random selection of 1 million high-quality reads, each carrying a distinct molecular identifier. Reads sharing molecular identifiers were discarded rather than binned into consensus sequences. MiTCR, set to a Q25 quality threshold and the strictest error-elimination algorithm, was used for CDR3 identification, clonotype clustering and error correction. Lower-bound total TCR beta diversity was estimated with a nonparametric unseen species model using Euler transformation. Using fastp at Q25 and MiXCR, TCRdb reprocessed the public reads and kept productive beta chains. Identical CDR3 proteins give one entry, which carries the most common genes and DNA. The V and J calls shown here were made by TCRdb, not taken from the authors' results. The sample table records about 1,500,000 distinct CDR3 sequences; under 30% of these occur just once. About 8% of the sample comes from the top ten.

This clonotype was recorded a few times. Which antigen it targets is not known. One end of the junction fails to match germline, which may point to a read error. According to the germline V gene (reference sequence), CDR1 reads LGHDT and CDR2 reads YNNKEL. Spanning cysteine to phenylalanine, the CDR3 consists of 15 amino acids. Solely the CDR3 DNA is kept, with 45 bases framed from the first base. Systemically healthy Caucasian individuals from Russia, 35 to 40 in total and aged about 6 to 100 years, were included as donors. Each donor gave 8 to 10 milliliters of peripheral blood, collected into EDTA-treated Vacutainer tubes. Ficoll-Paque density-gradient centrifugation was used to isolate PBMCs, with at least 6.5 million obtained per sample. Total RNA was extracted from PBMCs with Trizol reagent, with at least 5.5 micrograms obtained per sample. The percentages of naive CD45RAhigh/CD27high T cells were determined by flow cytometry on a PBMC aliquot from every donor.

The source of this sequence is a young woman in good health. The sequenced sample consisted of blood. The V and J genes are TRBV3-1 and TRBJ1-5; 9 of the junction bases match TRBD1. CDR3 protein: CASSTDPGQGEPQHF. The nucleotide sequence reads as follows: TGCGCCAGCAGCACAGACCCGGGACAGGGAGAGCCCCAGCATTTT.